Shown below are 3 T cell receptor beta chains from a single sample sequenced in a study of T-cell memory formation after mild COVID-19. TCRdb reanalysed the 5' RACE reads using MiXCR and keeps one entry per CDR3 protein. This sample has around 150,000 distinct CDR3 sequences, with about 14% found just once. The sequenced sample consisted of PBMCs or a T cell subset sorted from them (not recorded which). These receptors were obtained from an adult woman who had mild COVID-19 (a few samples of this study predate the infection). Cell type and time point are not known.

This chain joins TRBV7-9 and TRBJ2-7, with TRBD2 matching over 7 bases. This CDR3 has 15 residues. Unmatched junction bases numbered 9, after V lost 4 bases and J lost 3 bases. Germline CDR1 SEHNR, CDR2 FQNEAQ (reference sequence). For the CDR3, the DNA is TGTGCCAGCAGCTCAACAAGGGAGGGTTTCTACGAGCAGTACTTC. Translating gives CASSSTREGFYEQYF. Full variable domain (outside the CDR3, taken from reference TRBV7-9 and TRBJ2-7): DTGVSQNPRHKITKRGQNVTFRCDPISEHNRLYWYRQTLGQGPEFLTYFQNEAQLEKSRLLSDRFSAERPKGSFSTLEIQRTEQGDSAMYLCASSSTREGFYEQYFGPGTRLTVT.

This clonotype was counted ten times or more. V gene TRBV5-1 combines with J gene TRBJ2-3; either TRBD1 or TRBD2 may supply D (5 bases each). CDR1 is SGHRS, CDR2 YFSETQ, per germline. The CDR3 spans 15 residues. The germline V and J ends were trimmed by 0 bases and 1 base, with 9 bases remaining between them. CDR3 DNA sequence: TGCGCCAGCAGCTTGGTGGGGGAACGCACAGATACGCAGTATTTT. This codes for CASSLVGERTDTQYF.

This chain joins TRBV3-1 and TRBJ2-7, with 7 bases that match TRBD2. The V gene's germline CDR1 is LGHDT and CDR2 YNNKEL (reference sequence). The CDR3 contains 13 residues. The trim removed 8 bases at V and 6 bases at J, leaving 10 bases unmatched. The CDR3 is CASSAGARLEQYF. In nucleotides, the CDR3 is TGTGCCAGCTCGGCGGGAGCTCGGCTCGAGCAGTACTTC.